The 19 T cell receptor beta chains given below trace back to one sample, sequenced in a study of cytomegalovirus exposure and HLA in healthy donors. Primers included in the PCR were 60 Vbeta and 13 Jbeta primers. The repertoire was sequenced with immunoSEQ multiplex PCR; TCRdb's copy has only in-frame clones and lacks some. The sample yields fewer than 200,000 clones, 60% to 80% seen once. Sequences were obtained from PBMCs. The receptors derive from a man aged 18 to 29 in good health and CMV-seropositive.

The rearrangement uses TRBV7-8 and TRBJ2-1; the match to TRBD2 covers 10 bases. The germline gives CDR1 SGHVS, CDR2 FQNEAQ. Unmatched junction bases numbered 1, after V lost 3 bases and J lost 5 bases. This CDR3 contains 14 residues. The CDR3 region has the DNA TGTGCCAGCAGCTTTCTAGCGGGGGACAATGAGCAGTTCTTC. Translation gives CASSFLAGDNEQFF.

The chain couples TRBV6-5 to TRBJ1-2, with 9 nucleotides matching TRBD1. Unmatched junction bases numbered 3, after V lost 5 bases and J lost 2 bases. This CDR3 region has 14 residues. Germline V gene data show CDR1 as MNHEY and CDR2 as SVGAGI. The CDR3 nucleotides read TGTGCCAGCAGTATAGGACAGGGGAACTATGGCTACACCTTC. Its protein is CASSIGQGNYGYTF.

The chain joins TRBV2 to TRBJ2-3; 9 nucleotides agree with TRBD2. Germline trimming cut 1 base from V and 1 base from J; bases unmatched to any gene: 21. This CDR3 is built from 22 residues. The V gene's germline CDR1 is SNHLY and CDR2 FYNNEI. This CDR3 is CASSEGIRGRLAGRPGTDTQYF. CDR3 DNA: TGTGCCAGCAGTGAAGGTATAAGGGGGAGGCTAGCGGGGAGGCCCGGCACAGATACGCAGTATTTT. The full variable domain, in which reference TRBV2 and TRBJ2-3 provide the parts outside the CDR3, is EPEVTQTPSHQVTQMGQEVILRCVPISNHLYFYWYRQILGQKVEFLVSFYNNEISEKSEIFDDQFSVERPDGSNFTLKIRSTKLEDSAMYFCASSEGIRGRLAGRPGTDTQYFGPGTRLTVL.

The gene calls are TRBV7-2 and TRBJ2-2; 8 bases map to TRBD1. The ends lost 4 bases at V and 1 base at J; junction bases unmatched: 8. Germline CDR1 and CDR2: SGHTA and FQGNSA. This CDR3 has 17 residues. CDR3 nucleotides: TGTGCCAGCAGCTCAGGGGTTGGGACAGGGAACACCGGGGAGCTGTTTTTT. The encoded protein is CASSSGVGTGNTGELFF.

The chain links TRBV6-5 to TRBJ2-1, with TRBD1 matching 9 bases. V dropped 0 bases and J dropped 6; count of bases not matched to a gene: 3. The germline CDR1 and CDR2 sequences are MNHEY and SVGAGI. This CDR3 spans 15 amino acids. CDR3 sequence: CASSYSGQGSNEQFF. CDR3 bases: TGTGCCAGCAGTTACTCGGGACAGGGATCCAATGAGCAGTTCTTC.

The CDR3 reads CASSQGRTPGTENQPQHF. The CDR3 bases are TGCGCCAGCAGCCAAGGGCGAACCCCCGGGACAGAGAATCAGCCCCAGCATTTT. The chain couples TRBV4-1 to TRBJ1-5, with TRBD1 identical over 7 bases. From germline, CDR1 is MGHRA and CDR2 YSYEKL. CDR3 length: 18 residues. The V gene end was trimmed by 1 base and the J gene end by 4 bases; junction bases not matched to a gene: 13.

In this sample, this clone turned up a few times. The chain links TRBV5-1 to TRBJ2-3; TRBD1 might be the D (6 bases). Trimming shortened V by 4 bases and J by 6 bases, and 15 bases separated the two germline ends. This CDR3 contains 14 residues. CDR1 and CDR2 from the germline V gene are SGHRS and YFSETQ. This CDR3 is CASSQYRAGDTQYF. DNA for the CDR3: TGCGCCAGCAGCCAATACAGGGCCGGGGATACGCAGTATTTT.

The V and J genes are TRBV5-6 and TRBJ2-2; 11 bases are a match to TRBD2. Per germline, CDR1 SGHDT and CDR2 YYEEEE. V trimming: 3 bases; J trimming: 1 base; junction bases outside the gene matches: 8. The CDR3 has 18 residues. CDR3 amino acids: CASSWTSGLAVNTGELFF. CDR3 coding DNA: TGTGCCAGCAGCTGGACATCGGGACTAGCGGTGAACACCGGGGAGCTGTTTTTT.

This clone was detected many times. The rearrangement links TRBV4-1 to TRBJ1-3, with a weak D call TRBD1 (5 bases). This CDR3 contains 16 residues. V lost 0 bases, J lost 4 bases, and 13 bases lay in between. Germline V lookup: CDR1 MGHRA, CDR2 YSYEKL. The CDR3 spells CASSQEGQHLGNTIYF. As DNA, the CDR3 is TGCGCCAGCAGCCAAGAGGGGCAGCACCTGGGAAACACCATATATTTT.

This rearrangement joins TRBV27 to TRBJ2-1; possible D gene TRBD1, 6 bases. The CDR3 length is 15 residues. Germline V gene data show CDR1 as MNHEY and CDR2 as SMNVEV (reference sequence). V dropped 5 bases and J dropped 6 bases, with 17 bases sitting between them. CDR3 sequence reads: CASSTPIRGPNEQFF. The CDR3 coding sequence is TGTGCCAGCAGTACCCCGATCAGGGGCCCCAATGAGCAGTTCTTC.

The V gene is TRBV27, the J gene TRBJ1-6; no firm D call. V was clipped by 9 bases and J by 2 bases, with 14 bases between them. The CDR3 covers 15 residues. Germline V gives CDR1 MNHEY, CDR2 SMNVEV (reference sequence). The CDR3 DNA reads TGTGCCAGTTCACAGATCTCTCCCTATAATTCACCCCTCCACTTT. This sequence encodes CASSQISPYNSPLHF.

The CDR3 DNA reads TGTGCCAGCAGTTACTCGGGGGACTACACTGAAGCTTTCTTT. Amino acids: CASSYSGDYTEAFF. This chain connects TRBV6-5 to TRBJ1-1, with D maybe TRBD1 (5 bases). This CDR3 comprises 14 residues. The germline V gene encodes CDR1 MNHEY and CDR2 SVGAGI. The V end lost 0 bases, the J end lost 3 bases, and 8 bases lay between the germline ends.

The chain is built from TRBV27 and TRBJ1-2; D gene unclear. The germline gives CDR1 MNHEY, CDR2 SMNVEV (reference sequence). Trimming cost V 4 bases and J 4 bases, with 10 bases left between them. There are 13 residues in the CDR3. The CDR3 coding sequence is TGTGCCAGCAGTTCCCCGGGGTCCTATGGCTACACCTTC. The encoded protein is CASSSPGSYGYTF.

The chain carries TRBV4-1 and TRBJ2-5; D gene ambiguous. Near its end, the DNA agrees better with TRBJ2-7, so the J call may be wrong. This CDR3 has 16 amino acids. Germline V lookup: CDR1 MGHRA, CDR2 YSYEKL. DNA for the CDR3: TGCGCCAGCAGCCATCCAGAGGTGGCCTCCTCTAACGAGCAGTACTTC. Its protein is CASSHPEVASSNEQYF.

In this sample, this clone turned up a few times. The rearrangement links TRBV7-7 to TRBJ2-7, with a weak D call TRBD1 (6 bases). Deletions cut 5 bases from V and 1 base from J, with 9 bases between. CDR3 length: 13 residues. The germline gives CDR1 SSHAT, CDR2 FNYEAQ (reference sequence). The CDR3 spells CASSQDRSYEQYF. The CDR3 DNA reads TGTGCCAGCAGCCAAGACAGGTCCTACGAGCAGTACTTC. The full variable domain, completed using reference TRBV7-7 and TRBJ2-7, is GAGVSQSPRYKVTKRGQDVTLRCDPISSHATLYWYQQALGQGPEFLTYFNYEAQPDKSGLPSDRFSAERPEGSISTLTIQRTEQRDSAMYRCASSQDRSYEQYFGPGTRLTVT.

J is TRBJ2-7 and V is TRBV6-1; 9 positions agree with TRBD2. Germline-derived CDR1 and CDR2 are MNHNS and SASEGT. The J segment lost 0 bases and the V segment lost 8 bases, leaving 5 bases of the junction unmatched. This CDR3 has 14 residues. The CDR3 loop reads CASLAGVPSYEQYF. The CDR3 DNA reads TGTGCCAGCTTAGCGGGAGTTCCCTCCTACGAGCAGTACTTC.

The V and J genes are TRBV29-1 and TRBJ1-1; possibly TRBD1 for D (5 bases). This CDR3 contains 12 residues. CDR1 SQVTM and CDR2 ANQGSEA come from the germline V gene. CDR3 sequence: CTTLGTGAEAFF. The CDR3, as DNA: TGCACCACGTTGGGGACTGGCGCTGAAGCTTTCTTT.

The J gene is TRBJ1-1, the V gene TRBV9, with 7 bases aligning to TRBD1. Germline CDR1 and CDR2: SGDLS and YYNGEE. V lost 0 bases and J lost 4; bases outside the gene matches: 6. The CDR3 contains 15 residues. CDR3 sequence reads: CASSVDDREITEAFF. Written as DNA, the CDR3 is TGTGCCAGCAGCGTAGATGACAGGGAGATCACTGAAGCTTTCTTT.

This clone was seen only a few times. CDR3 loop: CASSSFGPMNNEQFF. Written as DNA, the CDR3 is TGTGCCAGCAGCTCCTTTGGCCCCATGAACAATGAGCAGTTCTTC. The J gene is TRBJ2-1, the V gene TRBV5-6; no clear D. Trimming removed 3 bases at V and 5 bases at J, with 15 bases between. Germline V gives CDR1 SGHDT, CDR2 YYEEEE. The CDR3 is 15 residues long.